The sequence of this T cell receptor beta chain was determined in a study of shared clonotypes between healthy human individuals. Study-wide background: Each donor's CD8 memory used one plate, CD8 naive two, each CD4 subset three.

The study drew its donors from healthy HIV-negative adults without recent acute infections or vaccinations. Adult Caucasians living in Nashville, Tennessee made up all of the donors. Here immunoSEQ multiplex PCR was the method, and the copy in TCRdb shows in-frame clones only, minus some. The table lists 2 million to 3 million clones, 85% to 95% of them singletons. Sequencing used naive CD4+ T cells sorted from blood. The subset: CD45RA+ positively selected. This clonotype originated in a man in his late teens or twenties in good health.

CDR3 bases: TGTGCCACCAGCAGACCCGGGACAGGTAGCTCCTACGAGCAGTACTTC. Protein: CATSRPGTGSSYEQYF. The rearrangement joins TRBV15 to TRBJ2-7; 8 bases align to TRBD1. The J segment lost 0 bases and the V segment lost 2 bases, leaving 6 bases of the junction unmatched. Germline assignment: CDR1 LNHNV and CDR2 YYDKDF (reference sequence). The CDR3 is 16 residues long.